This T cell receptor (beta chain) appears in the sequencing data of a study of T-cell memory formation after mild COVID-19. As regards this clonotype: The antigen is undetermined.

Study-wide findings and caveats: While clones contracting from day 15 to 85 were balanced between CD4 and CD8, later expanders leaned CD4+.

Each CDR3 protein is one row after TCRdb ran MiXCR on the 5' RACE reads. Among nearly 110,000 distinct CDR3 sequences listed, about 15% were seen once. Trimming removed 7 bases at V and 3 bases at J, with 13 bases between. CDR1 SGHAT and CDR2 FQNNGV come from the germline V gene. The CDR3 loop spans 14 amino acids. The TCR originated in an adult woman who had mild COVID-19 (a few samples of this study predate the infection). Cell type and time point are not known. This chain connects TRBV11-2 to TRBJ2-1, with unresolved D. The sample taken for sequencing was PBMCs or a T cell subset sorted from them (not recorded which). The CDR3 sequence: CASMSVEYYNEQFF. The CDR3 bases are TGTGCCAGCATGTCCGTCGAGTACTACAATGAGCAGTTCTTC.